One and the same sample provided the 2 T cell receptor beta chains below, sequenced in a study of shared clonotypes between healthy human individuals. Method: immunoSEQ multiplex PCR; TCRdb's copy keeps in-frame clones and lacks some. The table includes about 1.5 million clones, approximately 97% detected once. The sample comprised naive CD4+ T cells sorted from blood. Regarding subset: CD45RA+ positively selected. These receptors were collected from a man aged 25-45 years in good health.

The chain employs TRBV5-1 and TRBJ2-1, with 9 positions matching TRBD2. The V segment lost 1 base and the J segment 4 bases; nucleotides outside the gene matches: 3. This CDR3 region has 15 residues. Germline loops: CDR1 SGHRS, CDR2 YFSETQ. CDR3 in amino acids: CASSLLTSGYNEQFF. The CDR3 DNA is TGCGCCAGCAGCTTGTTGACTAGCGGATACAATGAGCAGTTCTTC.

The chain has TRBV7-8 and TRBJ1-5, with D uncertain. The germline V gene has CDR1 SGHVS and CDR2 FQNEAQ. V lost 3 bases to trimming and J lost 6 bases, with 9 bases between them. This CDR3 has 13 amino acids. The CDR3 DNA sequence: TGTGCCAGCAGCTTCGCCCCACTTCAGCCCCAGCATTTT. Encoded protein: CASSFAPLQPQHF. The complete variable domain, with remaining parts taken from reference TRBV7-8 and TRBJ1-5, reads GAGVSQSPRYKVAKRGQDVALRCDPISGHVSLFWYQQALGQGPEFLTYFQNEAQLDKSGLPSDRFFAERPEGSVSTLKIQRTQQEDSAVYLCASSFAPLQPQHFGDGTRLSIL.